This T cell receptor (beta chain) was captured in a study of response to subunit inactivated influenza vaccine. Points on this clonotype: What it recognizes is unknown.

In TCRdb, the RT-PCR reads were re-called with MiXCR into one record per CDR3 protein. The data show 590,000 or so distinct CDR3 sequences, 14% seen once. The CDR3 covers 16 residues. The V gene end was trimmed by 4 bases and the J gene end by 0 bases; junction bases not matched to a gene: 6. Germline loops: CDR1 SGHNT, CDR2 YYREEE (reference sequence). Broader study findings: There was a suggestion from the authors that each seasonal influenza vaccination recruits few new T cells.

The genes are TRBV5-4 and TRBJ2-3; 9 bases match TRBD1. The sequencing here drew on PBMCs from blood, taken around 14 days before vaccination. The TCR sequence derives from a man over 45 who received an inactivated influenza vaccine. Here the CDR3 reads CASSPTGGISTDTQYF. The CDR3 DNA follows: TGTGCCAGCAGCCCGACAGGGGGTATAAGCACAGATACGCAGTATTTT.